Detailed here is one TCR beta chain. The table lists this clonotype with a count of one. Its recognized antigen is unknown. No much larger clone is present one base from it, and per-base qualities are unavailable. A single read is weak support. The TCR beta CDR3 regions were amplified from RNA transcripts. The first round of RT-PCR for the TCR CDR3 was performed with the HTBI primer set and the Qiagen OneStep RT-PCR kit. Libraries were constructed in a second round of multiplex PCR, after which size selection and purification were performed. Paired-end sequencing of the libraries was performed with 100 bp reads on an Illumina HiSeq2000. The source study handled its data this way. SOAPnuke was used to process the raw data, throwing out any read that contained adapters or uncalled bases, had a mean Phred below 15, or lacked an exact constant-primer or identifier match. High-quality paired reads were merged with COPE v1.2.5, and unique nucleotide sequences were defined as clonotypes. Clonotypes were aligned to IMGT TRBV, TRBD and TRBJ reference segments using MiTCR v1.1. The analysis included only V-J combinations with a frequency above 0.0001, which together covered approximately 99% of the repertoires. The TCS score was defined as the ratio of F50 (clonal expansion) to E x V (chaos), calculated using BLOSUM62-based TCRdist between CDR3 peptides within each V-J. Welch's t-statistics and random forest reduced fewer than 600 V-J features to 13, which were used in a naive Bayes classifier (R e1071). TCRdb cleaned the public reads at Q25 with fastp, built clones with MiXCR and kept in-frame beta chains. For every CDR3 protein sequence, its rows merge into one entry that carries the most common genes and DNA. TCRdb, rather than the study authors, made the V and J calls. This sample gives roughly 720,000 distinct CDR3 sequences in total; 17% of them show up just once. Around 15% of the sample is in the top ten clones.

Stable Graves' hyperthyroidism was defined as no progression to ophthalmopathy during 18 months of follow-up. Hyperthyroidism patients were newly diagnosed, with disease duration under 2 months, and aged 18 to 65 years. Exclusion was applied to patients with uncontrolled infections, other autoimmune diseases, pregnancy or lactation. Diagnoses were based on clinical symptoms, serum thyroxine and TRAb, thyroid ultrasound and orbital computed tomography. Ficoll-Paque density gradient centrifugation was used to isolate PBMCs from 10 ml of fresh peripheral blood. Total RNA was extracted using Trizol reagent, and RNA quality was assessed on an Agilent 2100 Bioanalyzer. These data come from a study of T cells in Graves' hyperthyroidism and ophthalmopathy (dated by TCRdb to between 2018 and 2021). Regarding the complete study: Peripheral blood samples were taken at the time of initial diagnosis, prior to any treatment. Prospective prediction of ophthalmopathy was tested in an independent validation cohort consisting of 18 to 20 hyperthyroidism patients and around 16 patients who later progressed to ophthalmopathy. A discovery cohort of roughly 100 patients, about 44 with Graves' ophthalmopathy and more than 55 with stable Graves' hyperthyroidism, was used to find distinguishing TCR V-J signatures. After sampling, hyperthyroidism patients received methimazole starting at 30 mg daily, and ophthalmopathy patients received high-dose intravenous methylprednisolone. The paper reports TCR Vbeta CDR3 sequencing of 135 peripheral blood samples: 40 or so ophthalmopathy, about 75 hyperthyroidism and some 17 progressor patients. In more than five Graves' hyperthyroidism patients, the study also compared T-cell repertoires from thyroid tissue with T-cell repertoires from blood. The approximately 90 discovery patients were divided at random into training and test sets in a 7:3 ratio.

What the research found in general, with its limitations: Most expanded thyroid clonotypes (frequency above 0.001) were also detected in blood, suggesting blood repertoires may reflect thyroid immune responses. A 13 V-J signature model separated ophthalmopathy from stable hyperthyroidism, with nearly 90% sensitivity and 81.08% specificity in cross-validation and 80%/75% in testing. No statistical method was used to fix the sample size in advance, and group allocation was not hidden from the investigators. In validation, the model predicted progression to ophthalmopathy with over 65% sensitivity and 72% to 85% specificity, a median of approximately 6.5 months before onset.

The CDR3 starts with the cysteine, ends with the phenylalanine, and has 15 residues. Of all the DNA, just the CDR3 is kept, 45 bases in frame from base 1. V is pruned by 1 base and J by 4 bases, leaving 3 bases of the junction without a gene match. The germline V gene sets CDR1 to MGHDK and CDR2 to SYGVNS. Sequencing input: blood. This TCR came from a man aged 45-65 years with Graves' hyperthyroidism. This chain joins TRBV25-1 to TRBJ1-5, with TRBD1 identical over 8 junction bases. The CDR3 here reads CASSEFGDRNQPQHF. In nucleotides, the sequence is TGTGCCAGCAGTGAATTTGGGGACAGGAATCAGCCCCAGCATTTT.